The source of this T cell receptor (beta chain) is a study of shared clonotypes between healthy human individuals (dated by TCRdb to the early 2020s). Turning to the overall study: The cohort comprised a couple of women and a few men aged 18 to 49 years. To estimate repertoire size and how much clonotypes are shared between individuals, the study performed deep sequencing of blood TCR repertoires from roughly five healthy adults. Different laboratories and diverse techniques were used to prepare libraries and sequence TCR repertoires, to increase sequencing depth and limit assay-specific biases. Per donor, three plates each were used for CD4 naive and CD4 memory, two for CD8 naive, and one for CD8 memory. Each donor's leukapheresis produced roughly between about 0.85 and 10 billion PBMCs.

General study outcomes and caveats: Pairwise subsampling led to the expectation that sequencing depth would affect the degree of clonotype sharing among donors. Across a handful of donors, approximately 5% of naive CD4, approximately 4% of naive CD8, around 2.5% of memory CD4, and approximately 0.4% of memory CD8 clonotypes were shared. The genetic and exposure-history diversity represented was limited by the small number of donors. Even with the large sequencing depth, rarefaction of the sorted-subset datasets indicated that sequencing was incomplete. Compared with non-shared clonotypes, clonotypes shared by all four sorted-subset donors had higher generation probabilities. Only blood was sampled, and tissue TCR repertoires likely differ from those in blood. Larger estimated clonotype richness was generally found for naive subsets than for memory subsets.

Healthy HIV-negative adults with no recently reported acute infections or vaccinations were included as donors. All donors were Caucasian adults living in Nashville, Tennessee, USA. CD4+ T cells were enriched by magnetic negative selection; naive cells were then positively selected on CD45RA, and the negative fraction formed the memory subset. After blood collection by leukapheresis, PBMCs were isolated using Ficoll-Histopaque density gradient centrifugation and then cryopreserved in the vapor phase of liquid nitrogen. Analytical flow cytometry was used to check the purity and quantity of each magnetically sorted T cell population. Genomic DNA was isolated from every sorted fraction and measured by UV absorbance on a Nanodrop 2000c. As regards this clone: No cognate antigen has been identified for it. No much larger clonotype is one base removed from it; base qualities were not supplied.

V drops 2 bases and J drops 7 bases, leaving 11 bases in between. The germline V gene encodes CDR1 MDHEN and CDR2 SYDVKM. Inclusive of the bounding cysteine and phenylalanine, the CDR3 is 13 residues long. The DNA shown is the 39-base CDR3, in frame from base 1. Using the deep immunoSEQ assay, TCR CDR3 regions were amplified from genomic DNA by multiplex PCR. Extracted genomic DNA from each cell subset was spread evenly across all wells of several immunoSEQ 96-well plates, with each plate serving as a replicate. For sorted subsets, approximately 190 ng of genomic DNA, equivalent to around 29,000 T cell genomes, went into each replicate PCR. Purified libraries were measured with a Qubit 3.0 fluorometer, size-checked on a Bioanalyzer 2100, and measured again with the KAPA Library Quantification kit. A separate single-read 150-cycle Illumina NextSeq 550 flow cell was used to sequence each immunoSEQ 96-well plate. Under the source paper's analysis protocol: The immunoSEQ output contained only junctional sequences without quality scores, so filtering could not match that applied to full-length reads. Sequences were annotated with PyIR, a Python wrapper for IgBLAST v1.9, and V/J genes and CDR3 were assigned using IMGT germline references. Any read was removed if the V/J assignment was weak (E-value above 1e-6), the CDR3 was missing, or the read contained stop codons, out-of-frame junctions, or ambiguous translated residues. V3J clonotypes were defined as sequences sharing an identical inferred V gene, J gene, and CDR3 amino acid sequence. To compute the percentage overlap between repertoires, the number of shared unique clonotypes was divided by the size of the smaller repertoire. RTK rarefaction, the Chao1 estimator, and Recon v2.1 estimates of unobserved clonotypes were used to assess repertoire richness. For all TCRbeta clonotypes obtained by the gDNA method from a few donors, generation probabilities were computed with OLGA. The source is immuneACCESS, and TCRdb retained only in-frame sequences with V and J called. Part of the clones is not carried over; for the studies checked, unresolved V genes explain less than half of this, and the remainder is unexplained. V and J calls and clone size are as listed in that table; D and trimming were resolved from the DNA. The sample table records 2.3 million or so clones; 93% of these occur just once. The ten largest account for 0.39% of the sample.

This clonotype originated in a man younger than 30 in good health. Some clones in this sample may be carry-over from other donors' samples. Sequenced input: naive CD4+ T cells from PBMCs. What the cell subset or site label conveys for this sample: CD45RA+ positively selected. The receptor chain draws on TRBV28 and TRBJ2-5, with TRBD1 tentatively as D gene (6 bases match). The DNA sequence is given as TGTGCCAGCAGTTTACCAGGGGTGGGGACCCAGTACTTC. Protein translation: CASSLPGVGTQYF.